These 10 T cell receptor beta chains came from one sample sequenced in a study of a mutant IDH1 vaccine in newly diagnosed glioma. These receptors' antigens are unknown. The protocol was immunoSEQ multiplex PCR, while the TCRdb copy is restricted to in-frame clones and leaves out a portion. The table shows 50,000 to 75,000 clones, with around 80% occurring only once. Time point here: week 11, during vaccination. In the vaccine, a single dose held 300 ug of the mutant IDH1 20-mer peptide, along with topical imiquimod. This specimen was PBMCs, taken from a glioma patient whose treatment included an IDH1 peptide vaccine. The receptors derive from a man aged 50-59 years with glioma.

The chain joins TRBV5-1 to TRBJ1-3; D not resolved. The germline gives CDR1 SGHRS, CDR2 YFSETQ. V lost 7 bases to trimming and J lost 0 bases, with 2 bases between them. The CDR3 loop spans 11 amino acids. CDR3 nucleotide sequence: TGCGCCAGCGGCTCTGGAAACACCATATATTTT. Its protein product is CASGSGNTIYF.

The CDR3 protein is CASSLAGQVVGGYTF. The CDR3 coding sequence is TGCGCCAGCAGCTTGGCAGGGCAGGTAGTCGGTGGCTACACCTTC. The chain recombines TRBV5-1 with TRBJ1-2; D possibly corresponds to TRBD1 (5 bases). Per germline, CDR1 SGHRS and CDR2 YFSETQ. Trimming pared 0 bases from V and 7 bases from J, leaving 16 bases between. The CDR3 totals 15 residues.

V usage is TRBV5-1 and J usage is TRBJ2-1, with no clear D. This CDR3 contains 11 residues. The V gene's germline CDR1 is SGHRS and CDR2 YFSETQ. Between the trimmed V and J ends, which lost 4 bases and 7 bases, there was a span of 6 bases. The CDR3 spells CASSHVNEQFF. In nucleotides, the CDR3 is TGCGCCAGCAGCCACGTAAATGAGCAGTTCTTC.

The chain employs TRBV19 and TRBJ1-1, with D unresolved. Trimming left V 10 bases short and J 5 bases short, with 14 bases between. The germline V gene encodes CDR1 LNHDA and CDR2 SQIVND (reference sequence). CDR3 length: 12 amino acids. The CDR3 spells CATRGGQTEAFF. The CDR3 DNA sequence: TGTGCCACCCGAGGAGGGCAAACTGAAGCTTTCTTT.

The chain links TRBV5-6 to TRBJ1-5; no firm D call. The germline CDR1 and CDR2 sequences are SGHDT and YYEEEE. The CDR3 covers 16 residues. V shed 4 bases and J shed 5 bases, with 19 bases lying between them. The CDR3 loop reads CASSGHRHGPYQPQHF. Written as DNA, the CDR3 is TGTGCCAGCAGCGGGCACAGACACGGTCCGTATCAGCCCCAGCATTTT.

The rearrangement uses TRBV9 and TRBJ2-7; 8 positions match TRBD1. V lost 0 bases to trimming and J lost 3 bases; unmatched junction nucleotides: 11. This CDR3 comprises 17 residues. Germline lookup yields CDR1 SGDLS and CDR2 YYNGEE. CDR3 region: CASSVDKTGDLYYEQYF. In DNA, the CDR3 is TGTGCCAGCAGCGTAGATAAGACAGGGGACCTCTACTACGAGCAGTACTTC.

The chain recombines TRBV5-5 with TRBJ1-1; D gene unclear. Germline loops: CDR1 SGHKS, CDR2 YYEKEE (reference sequence). V gave up 0 bases and J gave up 3 bases, with 15 bases separating them. The length of the CDR3 is 16 residues. The CDR3 DNA sequence: TGTGCCAGCAGCTTGGAGTCCGGTACACGAGACACTGAAGCTTTCTTT. This codes for CASSLESGTRDTEAFF.

V usage is TRBV9 and J usage is TRBJ2-3; weak D call: TRBD2 (6 bases). CDR1 is SGDLS and CDR2 is YYNGEE in the germline V gene. The CDR3 spans 18 residues. Trimming removed 0 bases at V and 0 bases at J, with 17 bases between. In nucleotides, the CDR3 is TGTGCCAGCAGCGTAGGCCCCTTAGCGGAGCTTAGCACAGATACGCAGTATTTT. Residues: CASSVGPLAELSTDTQYF. Based on the CDR3 plus reference TRBV9 and TRBJ2-3, the full variable domain is DSGVTQTPKHLITATGQRVTLRCSPRSGDLSVYWYQQSLDQGLQFLIQYYNGEERAKGNILERFSAQQFPDLHSELNLSSLELGDSALYFCASSVGPLAELSTDTQYFGPGTRLTVL.

This clone appeared once. The chain combines TRBV15 with TRBJ2-5; D not certain. Germline CDR1 reads LNHNV; CDR2 reads YYDKDF (reference sequence). V gave up 0 bases and J gave up 9 bases, with 8 bases separating them. The CDR3 covers 12 residues. The CDR3 spells CATSREVGSQYF. CDR3 coding DNA: TGTGCCACCAGCAGAGAGGTGGGGTCCCAGTACTTC.

The chain couples TRBV6-5 to TRBJ2-5; D uncertain. This CDR3 is built from 15 residues. CDR1 and CDR2 from the germline V gene are MNHEY and SVGAGI. V lost 0 bases and J 0 bases, leaving 8 bases between the germline ends. The CDR3 region is CASSYSMEYQETQYF. The DNA of the CDR3 is TGTGCCAGCAGTTACTCGATGGAGTACCAAGAGACCCAGTACTTC.